These T cell receptor beta chains were read from a single sample in a study of blood T cell repertoires in COVID-19. TCRdb keeps only in-frame clones here, not all; method: immunoSEQ multiplex PCR. The table shows 190,000 or so clones, with approximately 86% occurring only once. The sequenced material came from PBMCs or T cells enriched from blood (not recorded which). These receptor sequences come from a young woman who had been exposed to COVID-19. CDR3s include the opening cysteine and the closing phenylalanine or tryptophan. D genes are given only for firm matches. Where a row states a size, it is once, few, many or the class of an expanded clone; other rows omit it.

D gene: NA
clone size: NA
V gene: TRBV4-1
J gene: TRBJ1-2
CDR3 DNA: TGCGCCAGCAGCCAAGTGGTCGGGACCCCGGAGGGCTATGGCTACACCTTC
CDR3 protein: CASSQVVGTPEGYGYTF

D gene: TRBD1
clone size: NA
V gene: TRBV5-4
J gene: TRBJ1-2
CDR3 DNA: TGTGCCAGCAGCTGGGGACAGCTCTATGGCTACACCTTC
CDR3 protein: CASSWGQLYGYTF

D gene: TRBD1
clone size: NA
V gene: TRBV30
J gene: TRBJ1-3
CDR3 DNA: TGTGCCTGGAGAGCCGGGACAGGGGGAGGAAACACCATATATTTT
CDR3 protein: CAWRAGTGGGNTIYF

D gene: NA
clone size: NA
V gene: TRBV5-4
J gene: TRBJ1-1
CDR3 DNA: TGTGCCAGCAGCACGGGGGGGGGCAGGGGAGACACTGAAGCTTTCTTT
CDR3 protein: CASSTGGGRGDTEAFF

D gene: NA
clone size: NA
V gene: TRBV29-1
J gene: TRBJ1-1
CDR3 DNA: TGCAGCGTGCTGACAGCGAACACTGAAGCTTTCTTT
CDR3 protein: CSVLTANTEAFF

D gene: NA
clone size: few
V gene: TRBV7-3
J gene: TRBJ2-1
CDR3 DNA: TGTGCCAGCAGCTTAGGGCACAATGAGCAGTTCTTC
CDR3 protein: CASSLGHNEQFF

D gene: TRBD1
clone size: NA
V gene: TRBV6-5
J gene: TRBJ1-2
CDR3 DNA: TGTGCCACCCGACAGGGGGGCCCGCGAGGGGGCTACACCTTC
CDR3 protein: CATRQGGPRGGYTF

D gene: TRBD1
clone size: NA
V gene: TRBV19
J gene: TRBJ1-5
CDR3 DNA: TGTGCCAGTAGTTCGGGACAGGGGGTTGGTCAGCCCCAGCATTTT
CDR3 protein: CASSSGQGVGQPQHF

D gene: NA
clone size: NA
V gene: TRBV11-2
J gene: TRBJ1-1
CDR3 DNA: TGTGCCAGCAGCTTATTGACGGGTGGCACTGAAGCTTTCTTT
CDR3 protein: CASSLLTGGTEAFF

D gene: NA
clone size: NA
V gene: TRBV24-1
J gene: TRBJ1-4
CDR3 DNA: TGTGCCACCATGATCGAGAAATCCCATGAAAAACTGTTTTTT
CDR3 protein: CATMIEKSHEKLFF

D gene: TRBD1
clone size: NA
V gene: TRBV2
J gene: TRBJ1-3
CDR3 DNA: TGTGCCAGCAGGGCGACAGGGGCCAATTGGAGTGTACACACCATATATTTT
CDR3 protein: CASRATGANWSVHTIYF

D gene: TRBD2
clone size: NA
V gene: TRBV11-3
J gene: TRBJ2-7
CDR3 DNA: TGTGCCAGCAGCTCGGGACTAGCGGGGAGCTACGAGCAGTACTTC
CDR3 protein: CASSSGLAGSYEQYF

D gene: NA
clone size: NA
V gene: TRBV7-2
J gene: TRBJ1-1
CDR3 DNA: TGTGCCAGCAGGTTTGCGGGGGAAACTGAAGCTTTCTTT
CDR3 protein: CASRFAGETEAFF

D gene: TRBD1
clone size: NA
V gene: TRBV25-1
J gene: TRBJ2-7
CDR3 DNA: TGTGCCAGCAGTGGGGGACAGGAATCCGCCTCCTACGAGCAGTACTTC
CDR3 protein: CASSGGQESASYEQYF

D gene: TRBD2
clone size: NA
V gene: TRBV11-3
J gene: TRBJ2-7
CDR3 DNA: TGTGCCAGCACCTCTAGCGGGGGGTCCTACGAGCAGTACTTC
CDR3 protein: CASTSSGGSYEQYF

D gene: TRBD1
clone size: NA
V gene: TRBV12-5
J gene: TRBJ2-5
CDR3 DNA: TGTGCTAGTGGTACCGGGACAGGGACTCAAGAGACCCAGTACTTC
CDR3 protein: CASGTGTGTQETQYF

D gene: NA
clone size: NA
V gene: TRBV5-1
J gene: TRBJ2-7
CDR3 DNA: TGCGCCAGCAGGCCCCTGACAGGATCCTACGAGCAGTACTTC
CDR3 protein: CASRPLTGSYEQYF

D gene: TRBD2
clone size: once
V gene: TRBV11-3
J gene: TRBJ2-3
CDR3 DNA: TGTGCCAGCAGATCAACTAGCGGGGGGGGATACCGCACAGATACGCAGTATTTT
CDR3 protein: CASRSTSGGGYRTDTQYF

D gene: TRBD2
clone size: NA
V gene: TRBV19
J gene: TRBJ2-1
CDR3 DNA: TGTGCCAGTAGTCCCGAACTAGCGGGGCCCTACAATGAGCAGTTCTTC
CDR3 protein: CASSPELAGPYNEQFF

D gene: NA
clone size: NA
V gene: TRBV18
J gene: TRBJ1-1
CDR3 DNA: TGTGCCAGCTCACCGAAGCTGAACACTGAAGCTTTCTTT
CDR3 protein: CASSPKLNTEAFF

D gene: TRBD1
clone size: once
V gene: TRBV2
J gene: TRBJ2-4
CDR3 DNA: TGTGCCAGCCAGGGACAGAAAAACATTCAGTACTTC
CDR3 protein: CASQGQKNIQYF

D gene: NA
clone size: NA
V gene: TRBV19
J gene: TRBJ1-2
CDR3 DNA: TGTGCCAGTAGTATTGGTGCAGGGGCGAACTATGGCTACACCTTC
CDR3 protein: CASSIGAGANYGYTF

D gene: TRBD1
clone size: NA
V gene: TRBV25-1
J gene: TRBJ2-1
CDR3 DNA: TGTGCCAGCAGTGACATGAGACAGGGTTCCAATGAGCAGTTCTTC
CDR3 protein: CASSDMRQGSNEQFF

D gene: TRBD1
clone size: NA
V gene: TRBV19
J gene: TRBJ1-2
CDR3 DNA: TGTGCCAGTAGTGACGGGACAGGGAGGGTTGGCTACACCTTC
CDR3 protein: CASSDGTGRVGYTF

D gene: NA
clone size: NA
V gene: TRBV2
J gene: TRBJ1-4
CDR3 DNA: TGTGCCACCTTGTTCGGAACTAATGAAAAACTGTTTTTT
CDR3 protein: CATLFGTNEKLFF

D gene: NA
clone size: NA
V gene: TRBV7-8
J gene: TRBJ1-1
CDR3 DNA: TGTGCCAGCAGCGTAAAGTCGGGGATGGGGGGGACTGAAGCTTTCTTT
CDR3 protein: CASSVKSGMGGTEAFF

D gene: NA
clone size: once
V gene: TRBV19
J gene: TRBJ1-4
CDR3 DNA: TGTGCCAGTAGTCAGGGCGGACAGACTAATGAAAAACTGTTTTTT
CDR3 protein: CASSQGGQTNEKLFF

D gene: NA
clone size: NA
V gene: TRBV2
J gene: TRBJ2-7
CDR3 DNA: TGTGCCAGCCGGGGAGGCAGGGGGTCCTACGAGCAGTACTTC
CDR3 protein: CASRGGRGSYEQYF

D gene: NA
clone size: NA
V gene: TRBV5-6
J gene: TRBJ2-7
CDR3 DNA: TGTGCCAGCAGCTTGGGACTTACGCACTACGAGCAGTACTTC
CDR3 protein: CASSLGLTHYEQYF

D gene: TRBD2
clone size: few
V gene: TRBV5-4
J gene: TRBJ2-5
CDR3 DNA: TGTGCCAGCAGCTTGGTCGCGGGGGGCGGTGAGACCCAGTACTTC
CDR3 protein: CASSLVAGGGETQYF

D gene: NA
clone size: NA
V gene: TRBV30
J gene: TRBJ2-2
CDR3 DNA: TGTGCCGAGAGCCTCCTCGGGGACACCGGGGAGCTGTTTTTT
CDR3 protein: CAESLLGDTGELFF

D gene: TRBD2
clone size: NA
V gene: TRBV6-6
J gene: TRBJ2-1
CDR3 DNA: TGTGCCAGCAGCCCTATGGGGGGGAACGCCGACAATGAGCAGTTCTTC
CDR3 protein: CASSPMGGNADNEQFF

D gene: NA
clone size: NA
V gene: TRBV3-1/TRBV3-2
J gene: TRBJ2-7
CDR3 DNA: TGTGCCAGCAGCCAAGAAGGGTACGGGAACGAGCAGTACTTC
CDR3 protein: CASSQEGYGNEQYF

D gene: TRBD2
clone size: NA
V gene: TRBV5-1
J gene: TRBJ2-1
CDR3 DNA: TGCGCCAGCAGCTCCGGACTGACTAGCGGGGTGATGCGGGAGCAGTTCTTC
CDR3 protein: CASSSGLTSGVMREQFF

D gene: NA
clone size: once
V gene: TRBV5-1
J gene: TRBJ1-1
CDR3 DNA: TGCGCCAGCAGCCCCCAGGGGACGGGGAACACTGAAGCTTTCTTT
CDR3 protein: CASSPQGTGNTEAFF

D gene: NA
clone size: NA
V gene: TRBV3-1/TRBV3-2
J gene: TRBJ1-4
CDR3 DNA: TGTGCCAGCAGCCAACAAGTCCCCACGGCAGGGGTATTTGAAAAACTGTTTTTT
CDR3 protein: CASSQQVPTAGVFEKLFF

D gene: NA
clone size: few
V gene: TRBV5-1
J gene: TRBJ1-5
CDR3 DNA: TGCGCCAGCAGCTTGGCAGGGACAAGCAATCAGCCCCAGCATTTT
CDR3 protein: CASSLAGTSNQPQHF

D gene: NA
clone size: NA
V gene: TRBV6-5
J gene: TRBJ2-7
CDR3 DNA: TGTGCCAGCAGTTATTCCGGCGACATTAGGTACGAGCAGTACTTC
CDR3 protein: CASSYSGDIRYEQYF

D gene: TRBD1
clone size: NA
V gene: TRBV5-1
J gene: TRBJ2-7
CDR3 DNA: TGCGCCAGCACGACAGGGGGCCGGGGGGACGAGCAGTACTTC
CDR3 protein: CASTTGGRGDEQYF

D gene: TRBD2
clone size: NA
V gene: TRBV9
J gene: TRBJ2-3
CDR3 DNA: TGTGCCAGCAGTCCCTATAGCGGGGGGGCCGGAGGAGATACGCAGTATTTT
CDR3 protein: CASSPYSGGAGGDTQYF

D gene: TRBD2
clone size: NA
V gene: TRBV7-3
J gene: TRBJ2-5
CDR3 DNA: TGTGCCAGCAGCTCCCTCGGGCTAGCGGGGGGTAGGGAGACCCAGTACTTC
CDR3 protein: CASSSLGLAGGRETQYF

D gene: TRBD2
clone size: NA
V gene: TRBV11-1
J gene: TRBJ2-1
CDR3 DNA: TGTGCCAGCAGCTTAGCCCTAGCGGGGGACAATGAGCAGTTCTTC
CDR3 protein: CASSLALAGDNEQFF

D gene: NA
clone size: NA
V gene: TRBV27
J gene: TRBJ2-7
CDR3 DNA: TGTGCCAGCAGTCCCCAGGGAATCTTTTCCTACGAGCAGTACTTC
CDR3 protein: CASSPQGIFSYEQYF

D gene: TRBD2
clone size: NA
V gene: TRBV2
J gene: TRBJ2-3
CDR3 DNA: TGTGCCAGCAATGGACTAGCGGGGTCCACAGATACGCAGTATTTT
CDR3 protein: CASNGLAGSTDTQYF

D gene: NA
clone size: NA
V gene: TRBV5-1
J gene: TRBJ2-1
CDR3 DNA: TGCGCCAGCAGCTTGGGAACAGGGGAGCAGTTCTTC
CDR3 protein: CASSLGTGEQFF

D gene: TRBD2
clone size: NA
V gene: TRBV4-2
J gene: TRBJ2-3
CDR3 DNA: TGTGCCAGCAGCCAAGCCGAGGGTGGTAGCGGGGGGAAAGATACGCAGTATTTT
CDR3 protein: CASSQAEGGSGGKDTQYF

D gene: NA
clone size: few
V gene: TRBV3-1/TRBV3-2
J gene: TRBJ1-3
CDR3 DNA: TGTGCCAGCAGCCTCTCTTCAAACACCATATATTTT
CDR3 protein: CASSLSSNTIYF

D gene: NA
clone size: NA
V gene: TRBV2
J gene: TRBJ1-2
CDR3 DNA: TGTGCCAGCACTAGTTACGAGTCCCTAGACTATGGCTACACCTTC
CDR3 protein: CASTSYESLDYGYTF

D gene: TRBD1
clone size: NA
V gene: TRBV5-1
J gene: TRBJ1-6
CDR3 DNA: TGCGCCAGCAGCCCCTTCGGGACAGCTTTCAATTCACCCCTCCACTTT
CDR3 protein: CASSPFGTAFNSPLHF

D gene: TRBD1
clone size: NA
V gene: TRBV12-5
J gene: TRBJ1-6
CDR3 DNA: TGTGCTAGTGGTTTGGTACCCCAGGGGGCTTATAATTCACCCCTCCACTTT
CDR3 protein: CASGLVPQGAYNSPLHF

D gene: TRBD1
clone size: NA
V gene: TRBV27
J gene: TRBJ1-2
CDR3 DNA: TGTGCCAGCAGTTTAGGGGGACAGGGGACCTATGGCTACACCTTC
CDR3 protein: CASSLGGQGTYGYTF